The clone carrying this T cell receptor beta chain was counted a few times. From germline, CDR1 is LNHDA and CDR2 SQIVND (reference sequence). The J segment lost 3 bases and the V segment lost 6 bases, leaving 7 bases of the junction unmatched. This CDR3 has 16 amino acids. This record belongs to a study of blood T cell repertoires in COVID-19. Whole-study context: PBMCs, B-cell-depleted T cells, or T cells were the source of the cDNA or gDNA that made up the material.

Methods used by the authors: Counts of nucleated cells, estimated from reference gene primer amplification, were obtained. This table comes from immunoSEQ multiplex PCR, and its TCRdb copy is limited to in-frame clones, with some not included. V, J and clone size derive from that table, while D and trimming were established from the DNA sequence. The sample has 200,000 or so clones, about 88% seen once. Specimen: peripheral blood. J is TRBJ2-7 and V is TRBV19, with 14 bases lining up with TRBD2. The TCR sequence derives from a woman aged 40 to 50 who had recovered from COVID-19. The CDR3, as DNA: TGTGCCAGTAGCAATCCCGGGACTAGCGGGAGCTACGAGCAGTACTTC. Translated: CASSNPGTSGSYEQYF. The variable domain in full, with the rest retrieved from reference TRBV19 and TRBJ2-7, is DGGITQSPKYLFRKEGQNVTLSCEQNLNHDAMYWYRQDPGQGLRLIYYSQIVNDFQKGDIAEGYSVSREKKESFPLTVTSAQKNPTAFYLCASSNPGTSGSYEQYFGPGTRLTVT.